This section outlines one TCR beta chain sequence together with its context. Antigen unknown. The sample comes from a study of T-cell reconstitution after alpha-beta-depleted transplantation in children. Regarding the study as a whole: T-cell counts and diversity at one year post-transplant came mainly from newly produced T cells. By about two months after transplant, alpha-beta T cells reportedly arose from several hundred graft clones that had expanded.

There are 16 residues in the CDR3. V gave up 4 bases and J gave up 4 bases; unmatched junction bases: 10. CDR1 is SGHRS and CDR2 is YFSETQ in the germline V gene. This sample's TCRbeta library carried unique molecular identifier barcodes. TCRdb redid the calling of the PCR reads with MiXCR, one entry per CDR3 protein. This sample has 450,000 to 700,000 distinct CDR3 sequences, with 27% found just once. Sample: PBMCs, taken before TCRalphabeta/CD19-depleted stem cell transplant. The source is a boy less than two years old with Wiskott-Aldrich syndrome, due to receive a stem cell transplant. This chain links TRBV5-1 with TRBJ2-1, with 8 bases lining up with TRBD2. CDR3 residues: CASSQDGLAPYNEQFF. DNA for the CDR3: TGCGCCAGCAGCCAGGACGGACTAGCCCCTTACAATGAGCAGTTCTTC.